One sample yielded the 21 T cell receptor beta chains listed below, sequenced in a study of blood T cell repertoires in COVID-19 (TCRdb year 2020). Libraries were built with the immunoSEQ multiplex PCR assay. In its TCRdb copy, this immuneACCESS table keeps in-frame sequences only and misses some clones. Where compared with another copy, unresolved V genes explain less than half of these, and the others have no known cause. The sample records 200,000 or so clones, approximately 89% of which are singletons. The ten largest clones add up to roughly 3.7% of the sample. The source material was PBMCs or T cells enriched from blood (not recorded which). These receptors all come from a woman in her twenties or thirties who had been exposed to COVID-19.

The chain has TRBV28 and TRBJ1-1; 9 positions agree with TRBD1. The CDR3 is 17 amino acids. Germline assignment: CDR1 MDHEN and CDR2 SYDVKM. V shed 4 bases, J shed 5 bases, and the junction held 14 bases outside the gene matches. DNA for the CDR3: TGTGCCAGCAGTTCCTCTGTATCACAGGGGGCTGAGACTGAAGCTTTCTTT. This sequence encodes CASSSSVSQGAETEAFF. Filled out from reference TRBV28 and TRBJ1-1, the complete variable domain reads DVKVTQSSRYLVKRTGEKVFLECVQDMDHENMFWYRQDPGLGLRLIYFSYDVKMKEKGDIPEGYSVSREKKERFSLILESASTNQTSMYLCASSSSVSQGAETEAFFGQGTRLTVV.

The chain combines TRBV2 with TRBJ2-7; D is perhaps TRBD2 (6 bases). Per the germline V gene, CDR1 is SNHLY and CDR2 is FYNNEI. V lost 6 bases, J lost 9 bases, and 18 bases lay in between. This CDR3 has 13 residues. The CDR3 bases are TGTGCCAGCAGGGGAATGGAGGGAGAGGGGCAGTACTTC. Its protein product is CASRGMEGEGQYF.

Here the CDR3 reads CASSQAAGFSYNEQFF. The CDR3 region has the DNA TGCGCCAGCAGCCAAGCGGCGGGATTCTCCTACAATGAGCAGTTCTTC. The chain links TRBV4-1 to TRBJ2-1, with D perhaps matching TRBD2 (6 bases). V gave up 1 base and J gave up 0 bases, with 10 bases separating them. CDR3 length equals 16 residues. Germline V CDR1 and CDR2: MGHRA, YSYEKL.

The V call is TRBV4-2, the J call TRBJ2-7; D call uncertain. Germline CDR1 reads LGHNA; CDR2 reads YNFKEQ. Deletions cut 0 bases from V and 2 bases from J, with 14 bases between. This CDR3 has 16 residues. CDR3 region: CASSQEGYRTTYEQYF. The CDR3 DNA is TGTGCCAGCAGCCAAGAAGGCTACAGAACGACCTACGAGCAGTACTTC.

The rearrangement uses TRBV29-1 and TRBJ2-3; D uncertain. This CDR3 comprises 11 residues. Germline values: CDR1 SQVTM, CDR2 ANQGSEA. V was clipped by 4 bases and J by 7 bases, with 9 bases between them. The CDR3 nucleotides are TGCAGCGTTGGACTCGACCATACGCAGTATTTT. Protein product: CSVGLDHTQYF.

This chain connects TRBV4-1 to TRBJ2-1, with TRBD1 matching over 7 bases. Germline loops: CDR1 MGHRA, CDR2 YSYEKL. This CDR3 spans 13 amino acids. V shed 4 bases, J shed 8 bases, and the junction held 5 bases outside the gene matches. The CDR3 nucleotides are TGCGCCAGCAGCCCTCCCCAGGGGGATGAGCAGTTCTTC. Protein: CASSPPQGDEQFF.

The chain is built from TRBV20-1 and TRBJ1-2; D gene unclear. Germline CDR1 DFQATT, CDR2 SNEGSKA (reference sequence). V was clipped by 4 bases and J by 7 bases, with 10 bases between them. There are 11 residues in the CDR3. This chain's CDR3 is CSAKISGGYTF. In DNA form, the CDR3 reads TGCAGTGCTAAGATTAGTGGTGGCTACACCTTC.

This chain joins TRBV5-1 and TRBJ2-7; TRBD1 is a possible D gene (5 bases). V was cut by 4 bases and J by 2 bases, with 13 bases left in between. The CDR3 runs 14 residues. CDR1 is SGHRS and CDR2 is YFSETQ in the germline V gene. CDR3 nucleotide sequence: TGCGCCAGCAGCGCAGACAGTGGGCCCTACGAGCAGTACTTC. Protein: CASSADSGPYEQYF.

The rearrangement uses TRBV10-1 and TRBJ2-7, with D unresolved. In germline, CDR1 is WNHNN, CDR2 SYGVQD (reference sequence). Trimming shortened V by 2 bases and J by 4 bases, and 12 bases separated the two germline ends. The CDR3 is 14 residues long. CDR3 nucleotides: TGCGCCAGCAGTGAGAACCGGGTATCATACGAGCAGTACTTC. Protein sequence: CASSENRVSYEQYF.

The J gene is TRBJ2-1, the V gene TRBV24-1, with 8 bases fitting TRBD2. Unmatched junction bases numbered 12, after V lost 5 bases and J lost 4 bases. Germline assignment: CDR1 KGHDR and CDR2 SFDVKD. This CDR3 is built from 17 residues. The CDR3 spells CATSAVSSGRGYNEQFF. CDR3 nucleotides: TGTGCCACCAGTGCCGTCTCGAGCGGGAGAGGGTACAATGAGCAGTTCTTC.

V is TRBV5-1 and J is TRBJ1-1; maybe TRBD1 (6 bases). Trimming left V 0 bases short and J 1 base short, with 13 bases between. Germline V lookup: CDR1 SGHRS, CDR2 YFSETQ. This CDR3 is 16 amino acids long. In nucleotides, the CDR3 is TGCGCCAGCAGCTTGGCCTTTGGGGGCCAGAACACTGAAGCTTTCTTT. The encoded protein is CASSLAFGGQNTEAFF.

The V gene is TRBV6-1, the J gene TRBJ1-5; TRBD1 matches 8 bases. Trimming removed 4 bases from V and 4 bases from J; junction bases left unmatched: 9. Per germline, CDR1 MNHNS and CDR2 SASEGT. The CDR3 has 16 amino acids. The CDR3: CASSARQGMGNQPQHF. The CDR3 nucleotides are TGTGCCAGCAGTGCCCGACAGGGGATGGGGAATCAGCCCCAGCATTTT.

J is TRBJ2-1 and V is TRBV9; TRBD2 aligns across 15 bases. V lost 3 bases to trimming and J lost 5 bases; unmatched junction nucleotides: 6. Germline V gene data show CDR1 as SGDLS and CDR2 as YYNGEE. The CDR3 is made up of 17 amino acids. CDR3 in DNA: TGTGCCAGCAGCGAACGAGGACTAGCGGGAGGGAACAATGAGCAGTTCTTC. The encoded protein is CASSERGLAGGNNEQFF.

This chain connects TRBV7-2 to TRBJ2-5; 8 bases align to TRBD2. V was clipped by 5 bases and J by 0 bases; unmatched bases: 2. This CDR3 comprises 14 residues. From germline, CDR1 is SGHTA and CDR2 FQGNSA. The CDR3 protein is CASSTLADQETQYF. For the CDR3, the DNA is TGTGCCAGCAGCACACTAGCGGACCAAGAGACCCAGTACTTC.

The V gene is TRBV3-1 (or the pseudogene TRBV3-2), the J gene TRBJ1-4; TRBD1 matches 8 bases. In germline, CDR1 is LGHDT, CDR2 YNNKEL (reference sequence). V was pared by 0 bases and J by 8 bases, with 20 bases of the junction left unmatched. CDR3 length: 20 residues. The CDR3 spells CASSQDAPDRGFNYWEKLFF. In nucleotides, the CDR3 is TGTGCCAGCAGCCAAGATGCGCCCGACAGGGGATTTAACTATTGGGAAAAACTGTTTTTT.

The V call is TRBV10-3, the J call TRBJ2-7; D is unresolved. The V and J ends lost 3 bases and 0 bases respectively, with 9 bases between them. Germline V gene sequence: CDR1 ENHRY, CDR2 SYGVKD. The CDR3 sequence is 14 residues long. The CDR3 sequence: CAISDRMGSYEQYF. CDR3 in DNA: TGTGCCATCAGTGACAGGATGGGCTCCTACGAGCAGTACTTC.

The rearrangement uses TRBV9 and TRBJ2-7; 7 bases are a match to TRBD2. Germline V CDR1 and CDR2: SGDLS, YYNGEE. The trim removed 0 bases at V and 4 bases at J, leaving 7 bases unmatched. The CDR3 spans 15 residues. CDR3 coding DNA: TGTGCCAGCAGCGTAGGTTCTAGCGGCCCTTACGAGCAGTACTTC. Residues: CASSVGSSGPYEQYF.

The chain joins TRBV30 to TRBJ1-2; a possible D gene is TRBD1 (6 bases). Germline V gene lookup returns CDR1 GTSNPN and CDR2 SVGIG (reference sequence). This CDR3 spans 12 amino acids. Trimming pared 5 bases from V and 5 bases from J, leaving 12 bases between. The CDR3 region is CAWAGQGYGYTF. The CDR3, as DNA: TGTGCCTGGGCCGGGCAGGGGTATGGCTACACCTTC.

The V gene is TRBV28, the J gene TRBJ1-3, with D possibly TRBD1 on 6 matching bases. Trimming stripped 3 bases from V and 3 bases from J, with 9 bases between. The CDR3 is 14 amino acids. The germline CDR1 and CDR2 sequences are MDHEN and SYDVKM. CDR3 region: CASSLGRGGNTIYF. The DNA for the CDR3 is TGTGCCAGCAGTTTGGGCAGGGGTGGAAACACCATATATTTT. Variable domain in full (rest from reference TRBV28 and TRBJ1-3): DVKVTQSSRYLVKRTGEKVFLECVQDMDHENMFWYRQDPGLGLRLIYFSYDVKMKEKGDIPEGYSVSREKKERFSLILESASTNQTSMYLCASSLGRGGNTIYFGEGSWLTVV.

This clone was recorded once. The rearrangement uses TRBV4-1 and TRBJ2-1; a possible D gene is TRBD2 (5 bases). The CDR3 runs to 15 residues. Germline lookup yields CDR1 MGHRA and CDR2 YSYEKL. V was clipped by 4 bases and J by 3 bases, with 13 bases between them. The CDR3 is CASSLLGLVYNEQFF. In DNA, the CDR3 is TGCGCCAGCAGCCTGTTAGGACTCGTCTACAATGAGCAGTTCTTC.

The sample holds a few counts of this clone. V is TRBV12-2 and J is TRBJ2-1; TRBD1 is the table's D call and was not checked against the DNA. TRBV12-2 represents a pseudogene. This CDR3 is built from 14 residues. DNA for the CDR3: TGTGCAAGTCGCTTAGCAGGGGGCTTCAATGAGCAGTTCTTC. Its protein product is CASRLAGGFNEQFF.